This entry is about one T cell receptor (beta chain). The data belong to a study of Graves' ophthalmopathy and Graves' hyperthyroidism. Excluded were patients with other autoimmune diseases, uncontrolled infections, pregnancy or lactation. Clinical symptoms, serum thyroxine, TRAb, thyroid ultrasound and orbital computed tomography were relied on for diagnosis. PBMCs came from roughly 10 ml of fresh peripheral blood. From RNA, the CDR3 regions of TCR beta chains were amplified and sequenced. Second-round multiplex PCR came after first-round RT-PCR with HTBI primers. TCRdb analysed the multiplex PCR reads with MiXCR anew, one entry per CDR3 protein. Here the sample spans about 700,000 distinct CDR3 sequences, about 40% being singletons. With 0 bases clipped from V and 2 bases from J, the junction kept 15 bases outside the gene matches. This CDR3 comprises 20 residues. The V gene's germline CDR1 is MGHRA and CDR2 YSYEKL.

Sequenced sample: peripheral blood. This receptor was identified in an adult man with Graves' ophthalmopathy. The chain recombines TRBV4-1 with TRBJ2-7; TRBD2 matches at 11 bases. CDR3 amino acids: CASSQEPLLLAGAKTYEQYF. DNA for the CDR3: TGCGCCAGCAGCCAAGAACCCCTCCTACTAGCGGGGGCCAAGACCTACGAGCAGTACTTC.